These 8 T cell receptor beta chains were sequenced from one sample in a study of shared clonotypes between healthy human individuals (dated by TCRdb to between 2020 and 2021). Libraries were prepared through the immunoSEQ multiplex PCR assay. Entries here come from immuneACCESS through TCRdb and include only in-frame sequences with V and J called. Some clones fail to appear in such tables; in the studies checked, an unresolved V gene covers under half of the shortfall, and the cause of the remainder is unknown. For this sample the table gives fewer than 1 million clones, of which 95% to 97% were detected only once. The top ten hold about 0.21% of the sample. CD8 naive samples were obtained by positive selection for CCR7 among CD45RO-negative cells, yielding a CD45RA+CCR7+ population from which TemRA cells were excluded. The sequencing input was naive CD8+ T cells sorted from blood. The sample's cell subset or site label, decoded: CD45RA+CCR7+. Receptors originate from a man aged 25 to 40 in good health.

The chain joins TRBV27 to TRBJ1-5; D is perhaps TRBD1 (5 bases). CDR1 and CDR2 from the germline V gene are MNHEY and SMNVEV (reference sequence). This CDR3 has 15 amino acids. The germline V and J ends were trimmed by 1 base and 4 bases, with 11 bases remaining between them. Here the CDR3 DNA reads TGTGCCAGCAGTTTATGGGCAGGGAAAAATCAGCCCCAGCATTTT. Its translation: CASSLWAGKNQPQHF.

V and J are TRBV19 and TRBJ2-7; 7 nucleotides line up with TRBD1. There are 15 residues in the CDR3. Germline assignment: CDR1 LNHDA and CDR2 SQIVND (reference sequence). The ends lost 1 base at V and 0 bases at J; junction bases unmatched: 3. The CDR3 here is CASSIGGQSSYEQYF. The CDR3 DNA follows: TGTGCCAGTAGTATAGGGGGACAGAGCTCCTACGAGCAGTACTTC.

The chain recombines TRBV9 with TRBJ2-1, with 9 nucleotides matching TRBD2. The CDR3 sequence is 16 residues long. With V trimmed by 3 bases and J by 5 bases, 9 bases remained unmatched. The V gene's germline CDR1 is SGDLS and CDR2 YYNGEE. The CDR3 bases are TGTGCCAGCAGCGCCAGCCTAGCGGGATTAGACAATGAGCAGTTCTTC. Its protein product is CASSASLAGLDNEQFF.

This sequence joins TRBV19 and TRBJ2-5; D remains unclear. Per the germline V gene, CDR1 is LNHDA and CDR2 is SQIVND (reference sequence). CDR3 length: 11 residues. The V and J ends lost 4 bases and 2 bases respectively, with 2 bases between them. CDR3 DNA sequence: TGTGCCAGTAGTACACAAGAGACCCAGTACTTC. Amino acids: CASSTQETQYF.

The rearrangement joins TRBV9 to TRBJ1-1; possibly TRBD1 for D (5 bases). The CDR3 runs to 16 residues. Germline-derived CDR1 and CDR2 are SGDLS and YYNGEE. V was pared by 6 bases and J by 4 bases, with 22 bases between. The CDR3 DNA sequence: TGTGCCAGCACCCCCCCCGGGAGGGGTCAAAGCACTGAAGCTTTCTTT. Protein: CASTPPGRGQSTEAFF.

As concerns this clone: Other DNA sequences in the sample encode the same CDR3. CDR3 sequence (DNA): TGTGCCAGCAGCGATGGACTAGCGGCGGATACGCAGTATTTT. Protein sequence: CASSDGLAADTQYF. This chain connects TRBV9 to TRBJ2-3; the match to TRBD2 covers 10 bases. Germline trimming cut 3 bases from V and 6 bases from J; bases unmatched to any gene: 4. The CDR3 runs 14 residues. The germline CDR1 and CDR2 sequences are SGDLS and YYNGEE.

The V gene is TRBV4-1, the J gene TRBJ2-3; 9 bases are shared with TRBD2. This CDR3 has 15 residues. V shed 4 bases and J 4 bases; nucleotides not matched to a gene: 6. Germline loops: CDR1 MGHRA, CDR2 YSYEKL. The CDR3 region is CASSPRVAGADTQYF. Here the CDR3 DNA reads TGCGCCAGCAGCCCGCGAGTAGCGGGAGCAGATACGCAGTATTTT.

The chain employs TRBV7-9 and TRBJ2-1; perhaps TRBD2 as D (5 bases). V shed 5 bases and J shed 5 bases, with 13 bases lying between them. The CDR3 contains 14 residues. In germline, CDR1 is SEHNR, CDR2 FQNEAQ (reference sequence). The CDR3 nucleotides are TGTGCCAGCAGCCCCCAGACTACCAACAATGAGCAGTTCTTC. Amino acid sequence: CASSPQTTNNEQFF.